The source of this TCR beta chain is a study of cytomegalovirus exposure and HLA in healthy donors. For the study at large: The same platform as the approximately 670 first-cohort repertoires was used for the 100 to 150 validation repertoires, a later analysis reported.

Profiled with immunoSEQ multiplex PCR; TCRdb holds only in-frame clones, not every one. The sample records 130,000 to 150,000 clones, 80% to 90% being singletons. This receptor was obtained from a man between 18 and 29 years old in good health and CMV-seropositive. The sample consisted of PBMCs.

The CDR3 nucleotides are TGTGCCAGCAGCTTCCTCCCTCCTAGCGGGAGGGACAAGGCAGATACGCAGTATTTT. This gives the protein CASSFLPPSGRDKADTQYF. The chain employs TRBV5-4 and TRBJ2-3; 12 bases are a match to TRBD2. The CDR3 is made up of 19 amino acids. Germline CDR1 SGHNT, CDR2 YYREEE (reference sequence). The V and J ends lost 2 bases and 4 bases, in that order; junction bases with no gene match: 14.